Following are 23 T cell receptor beta chains from one sample sequenced in a study of T-cell reconstitution after alpha-beta-depleted transplantation in children. Unique molecular identifiers were built into the TCRbeta library. TCRdb reprocessed the PCR reads via MiXCR and lists one record per CDR3 protein. The repertoire holds around 360,000 distinct CDR3 sequences, with 9% to 12% as singletons. The sample here was PBMCs from the stem cell graft donor, taken from the stem cell graft. Receptors originate from a human donor who donated a stem cell graft to a child with acute lymphoblastic leukemia.

Many counts were recorded for this clonotype. J is TRBJ2-3 and V is TRBV10-1; weak D call: TRBD1 (5 bases). Germline V gene data show CDR1 as WNHNN and CDR2 as SYGVQD (reference sequence). Trimming cost V 6 bases and J 0 bases, with 7 bases left between them. The CDR3 is 13 residues long. The CDR3 DNA reads as TGCGCCAGCAGACAGGACAGCACAGATACGCAGTATTTT. It encodes CASRQDSTDTQYF.

The chain couples TRBV12-3 or TRBV12-4 to TRBJ1-4; possible D gene TRBD1, 6 bases. The CDR3 contains 17 residues. The ends were cut back, 1 base at V and 6 bases at J, with 18 bases in the middle. This CDR3 is CASSLEVAWGQDEKLFF. The DNA for the CDR3 is TGTGCCAGCAGTTTAGAGGTTGCTTGGGGGCAGGATGAAAAACTGTTTTTT.

This clonotype has at least ten counts. The rearrangement joins TRBV5-6 to TRBJ1-2; the match to TRBD1 covers 8 bases. From germline, CDR1 is SGHDT and CDR2 YYEEEE. With V trimmed by 2 bases and J by 4 bases, 1 base remained unmatched. This CDR3 has 13 residues. The chain's CDR3 is CASSFGTGYGYTF. The CDR3, as DNA: TGTGCCAGCAGCTTCGGGACAGGCTATGGCTACACCTTC. Based on the CDR3 plus reference TRBV5-6 and TRBJ1-2, the full variable domain is DAGVTQSPTHLIKTRGQQVTLRCSPKSGHDTVSWYQQALGQGPQFIFQYYEEEERQRGNFPDRFSGHQFPNYSSELNVNALLLGDSALYLCASSFGTGYGYTFGSGTRLTVV.

V and J are TRBV2 and TRBJ2-7, with D tentatively TRBD2 (6 bases). Between the trimmed V and J ends, which lost 1 base and 0 bases, there was a span of 10 bases. The CDR3 extends over 15 amino acids. Germline V gives CDR1 SNHLY, CDR2 FYNNEI. CDR3 coding DNA: TGTGCCAGCAGTGAAGGGTCGGAGGGCTCCTACGAGCAGTACTTC. Amino acids: CASSEGSEGSYEQYF.

As concerns this clonotype: Here the CDR3 omits its conserved ending phenylalanine or tryptophan, so a read error is the likely source. The chain employs TRBV4-1 and TRBJ2-7; no clear D gene. CDR1 is MGHRA, CDR2 YSYEKL, per germline. The CDR3 extends over 13 amino acids. V dropped 3 bases and J dropped 6 bases, with 12 bases sitting between them. CDR3 in amino acids: CASSQFSRSEQYS. The CDR3 region has the DNA TGCGCCAGCAGCCAGTTTAGTCGCAGCGAGCAGTACTCC.

This clonotype was observed a handful of times. The chain has TRBV7-2 and TRBJ2-2; TRBD1 or TRBD2 may be the D gene (5 bases each). The V end lost 4 bases, the J end lost 4 bases, and 13 bases lay between the germline ends. In germline, CDR1 is SGHTA, CDR2 FQGNSA. There are 15 residues in the CDR3. Here the CDR3 DNA reads TGTGCCAGCAGCTGGGACGTCCGAAGCACCGGGGAGCTGTTTTTT. The encoded protein is CASSWDVRSTGELFF.

This clonotype was detected ten times or more. This chain uses TRBV7-2 with TRBJ2-5; D is ambiguous. V lost 1 base to trimming and J lost 1 base, with 4 bases between them. Germline V gene sequence: CDR1 SGHTA, CDR2 FQGNSA. The CDR3 is made up of 13 amino acids. CDR3 nucleotide sequence: TGTGCCAGCAGCTTAGTGGTCCAAGAGACCCAGTACTTC. Encoded protein: CASSLVVQETQYF.

The chain uses TRBV15 and TRBJ2-7; 7 positions match TRBD1. Germline CDR1 and CDR2: LNHNV and YYDKDF (reference sequence). The CDR3 consists of 15 residues. The V and J ends lost 3 bases and 0 bases, in that order; junction bases with no gene match: 5. Written as DNA, the CDR3 is TGTGCCACCAGCAGGGACAGGTTGAGCTCCTACGAGCAGTACTTC. Its protein product is CATSRDRLSSYEQYF.

The V gene is TRBV12-3 or TRBV12-4, the J gene TRBJ1-1; 9 bases align to TRBD1. Trimming removed 0 bases from V and 4 bases from J; junction bases left unmatched: 9. CDR3 length equals 17 residues. The CDR3 DNA reads as TGTGCCAGCAGTTTAGCGATTCGGACAGGGGCCGGCACTGAAGCTTTCTTT. It specifies CASSLAIRTGAGTEAFF.

V usage is TRBV6-1 and J usage is TRBJ1-1, with 7 bases matching TRBD1. The junction had 8 bases not matched to a gene; V was cut back by 7 bases and J by 3 bases. CDR3 length equals 14 residues. From germline, CDR1 is MNHNS and CDR2 SASEGT. CDR3 nucleotides: TGTGCCAGCAACCATGACAGGGCGGACACTGAAGCTTTCTTT. It translates to CASNHDRADTEAFF.

This clonotype turned up a few times. The chain has TRBV29-1 and TRBJ2-1; D unclear. The CDR3 runs to 17 residues. Trimming cost V 0 bases and J 0 bases, with 15 bases left between them. In germline, CDR1 is SQVTM, CDR2 ANQGSEA. CDR3 DNA: TGCAGCGTTGAAGATCTTCGGCGACTCAGCTCCTACAATGAGCAGTTCTTC. Its protein product is CSVEDLRRLSSYNEQFF.

The chain joins TRBV5-6 to TRBJ2-1; D uncertain. Germline CDR1 and CDR2: SGHDT and YYEEEE. The CDR3 runs 15 residues. Deletions cut 0 bases from V and 4 bases from J, with 11 bases between. The CDR3 DNA reads TGTGCCAGCAGCTTGGTAAGGACCTATTACAATGAGCAGTTCTTC. This gives the protein CASSLVRTYYNEQFF.

This rearrangement joins TRBV5-1 to TRBJ2-3; 8 bases agree with TRBD1. Germline V gene data show CDR1 as SGHRS and CDR2 as YFSETQ. The CDR3 is made up of 16 amino acids. Trimming removed 0 bases from V and 2 bases from J; junction bases left unmatched: 5. The CDR3 DNA reads as TGCGCCAGCAGCTTGGGCAGGGGGCAAGACACAGATACGCAGTATTTT. Translated, it gives CASSLGRGQDTDTQYF.

This clonotype was seen more than once but under ten times. This chain uses TRBV27 with TRBJ2-7; D possibly corresponds to TRBD1 (5 bases). The V gene's germline CDR1 is MNHEY and CDR2 SMNVEV (reference sequence). Trimming stripped 1 base from V and 3 bases from J, with 10 bases between. CDR3 length: 14 amino acids. CDR3 in amino acids: CASSLWGGFYEQYF. CDR3 coding DNA: TGTGCCAGCAGTTTATGGGGCGGATTCTACGAGCAGTACTTC.

Many counts were recorded for this clonotype. The CDR3 sequence is CASSSGQGAHFPQYF. The CDR3 region has the DNA TGTGCCAGCAGCTCCGGACAGGGGGCTCACTTCCCGCAGTATTTT. The chain employs TRBV27 and TRBJ2-3; 11 bases line up with TRBD1. With V trimmed by 6 bases and J by 10 bases, 12 bases remained unmatched. CDR3 length: 15 amino acids. Per germline, CDR1 MNHEY and CDR2 SMNVEV (reference sequence).

Only a few counts were recorded for this clonotype. The chain links TRBV5-1 to TRBJ2-5; 7 bases are a match to TRBD2. The CDR3 is made up of 16 amino acids. Germline trimming cut 3 bases from V and 4 bases from J; bases unmatched to any gene: 12. Per germline, CDR1 SGHRS and CDR2 YFSETQ. CDR3 amino acids: CASSSNKGPGGETQYF. CDR3 in DNA: TGCGCCAGCAGCTCGAACAAAGGGCCGGGGGGAGAGACCCAGTACTTC.

As to this clonotype: A read error may account for a junction end that differs from germline. The chain carries TRBV3-1 and TRBJ2-2; D might be TRBD1 or TRBD2, each matching 5 bases. The V gene's germline CDR1 is LGHDT and CDR2 YNNKEL (reference sequence). This CDR3 has 15 residues. The CDR3 reads CASSPLPGSTGDLFF. The CDR3 DNA follows: TGTGCCAGCAGCCCACTTCCGGGGTCCACCGGGGACCTGTTTTTT.

The chain joins TRBV24-1 to TRBJ2-7; D possibly matches TRBD1 or TRBD2 (5 bases each). V lost 2 bases to trimming and J lost 6 bases, with 13 bases between them. CDR3 size: 14 residues. Germline CDR1 and CDR2: KGHDR and SFDVKD. For the CDR3, the DNA is TGTGCCACCAGTGATTCGGGACGGGGTGGCGAGCAGTACTTC. It encodes CATSDSGRGGEQYF.

There are many counts of this clonotype. This chain connects TRBV20-1 to TRBJ1-1, with a weak D call TRBD1 (6 bases). The CDR3 runs to 13 residues. CDR1 DFQATT and CDR2 SNEGSKA come from the germline V gene (reference sequence). V was trimmed by 5 bases and J by 4 bases, leaving 14 bases between them. The CDR3 sequence is CSAEQGGSTEAFF. The CDR3 DNA is TGCAGTGCTGAACAGGGCGGAAGCACTGAAGCTTTCTTT.

The sample holds a few counts of this clonotype. The V gene is TRBV2, the J gene TRBJ1-2; 12 nucleotides align to TRBD1. The CDR3 is made up of 12 amino acids. Germline assignment: CDR1 SNHLY and CDR2 FYNNEI. Trimming removed 7 bases from V and 11 bases from J; junction bases left unmatched: 5. The CDR3 region has the DNA TGTGCCAGCACCAGGGACAGGGGGCTTTACACCTTC. This sequence encodes CASTRDRGLYTF.

This chain links TRBV7-9 with TRBJ2-1; no clear D. This CDR3 spans 12 amino acids. Trimming cost V 7 bases and J 7 bases, with 11 bases left between them. Germline V gene data show CDR1 as SEHNR and CDR2 as FQNEAQ (reference sequence). CDR3 coding DNA: TGTGCCAGCACTCTTAGGGTGAATGAGCAGTTCTTC. It codes for CASTLRVNEQFF.

The rearrangement uses TRBV28 and TRBJ1-6; 7 bases fit TRBD1. V shed 6 bases, J shed 7 bases, and the junction held 3 bases outside the gene matches. The CDR3 runs to 13 residues. CDR1 and CDR2 from the germline V gene are MDHEN and SYDVKM. Here the CDR3 DNA reads TGTGCCAGCAGACCGGGACAGAATTCACCCCTCCACTTT. The encoded protein is CASRPGQNSPLHF.

This clonotype occurred a few times. The CDR3, as DNA: TGCAGTGCTAGTCTATTCAACTACGAGCAGTACTTC. As protein: CSASLFNYEQYF. The rearrangement joins TRBV20-1 to TRBJ2-7; no definite D call. This CDR3 has 12 residues. The germline V and J ends were trimmed by 3 bases and 3 bases, with 9 bases remaining between them. Germline V gene lookup returns CDR1 DFQATT and CDR2 SNEGSKA (reference sequence).